These T cell receptor beta chains were read from a single sample in a study of cytomegalovirus exposure and HLA in healthy donors. Using immunoSEQ multiplex PCR, the repertoire was profiled, and TCRdb retains in-frame clones only, with some absent. The sample records 90,000 to 150,000 clones, roughly four fifths being singletons. Sequences were obtained from PBMCs. Receptor source: a man aged 50 to 59 in good health and CMV-seropositive. The CDR3 runs from the conserved cysteine through the conserved F or W. Each record gives: D gene, V gene, clone size, J gene, CDR3 DNA, CDR3 protein. D genes are given only for firm matches. Clone sizes are given selectively: once, few, many, or a class where the clone is expanded.

TRBD2	TRBV11-3	-	TRBJ2-3	TGTGCCAGCTCTAGCGGGAGGTCGCTAAGCACAGATACGCAGTATTTT	CASSSGRSLSTDTQYF
TRBD2	TRBV7-9	-	TRBJ2-1	TGTGCCAGCAGCGGGGGGGAGGGGCAGTTCTTC	CASSGGEGQFF
-	TRBV7-6	-	TRBJ2-7	TGTGCCACCCTGTTTGCCGCCCCCCCCCGGGACTCGAGGTGCTACGAGCAGTACTTC	CATLFAAPPRDSRCYEQYF
-	TRBV7-8	-	TRBJ2-7	TGTGCCAGCAGCCGTAACAGGGTTGCCTACGAGCAGTACTTC	CASSRNRVAYEQYF
-	TRBV5-4	once	TRBJ2-3	TGTGCCAGCAGCTACAGGGTCAGGGCAGATACGCAGTATTTT	CASSYRVRADTQYF
-	TRBV7-9	-	TRBJ1-2	TGTGCCAGCAGCTTACTGGGCGGCTACACCTTC	CASSLLGGYTF
-	TRBV29-1	once	TRBJ1-2	TGCAGCGTTCCCAGGGCAAGGAAGGATGGCTACACCTTC	CSVPRARKDGYTF
TRBD1	TRBV9	-	TRBJ1-1	TGTGCCAGCAGCGTAGGGGTACAGGGGCTTAATCTGAACACTGAAGCTTTCTTT	CASSVGVQGLNLNTEAFF
TRBD1	TRBV30	-	TRBJ1-1	TGTGCCTGGGGGCCTACAGGGGCCGCTTACACTGAAGCTTTCTTT	CAWGPTGAAYTEAFF
-	TRBV7-2	-	TRBJ2-1	TGTGCCAGCAGCTTAGTAGGACTCGGGGAGCAGTTCTTC	CASSLVGLGEQFF
-	TRBV28	-	TRBJ2-2	TGTGCCAGCAGCGGGGTCACCGGGGAGCTGTTTTTT	CASSGVTGELFF
-	TRBV27	-	TRBJ1-5	TGTGCCAGCAGTCCCCGGGATCAGCCCCAGCATTTT	CASSPRDQPQHF
-	TRBV6-1	-	TRBJ2-3	TGTGCCTGCAGGGACTTTCCTAGCACAGATACGCAGTATTTT	CACRDFPSTDTQYF
-	TRBV7-2	-	TRBJ2-5	TGTGCCAGCAGCGCCCGAAACGCCCTTGGTCGGGGGACCCAGTACTTC	CASSARNALGRGTQYF
-	TRBV11-2	-	TRBJ2-2	TGTGCCAGCAGTTGGTTTAGGACAGAAAACACCGGGGAGCTGTTTTTT	CASSWFRTENTGELFF
TRBD1	TRBV2	-	TRBJ1-1	TGTGCCAGCAGTGAAAGTAGTGCAGGGGGCTCTGAAGCTTTCTTT	CASSESSAGGSEAFF
TRBD1	TRBV5-4	few	TRBJ2-5	TGTGCCAGCAGCCCCGACCGGGACAGGGGCCAAGAGACCCAGTACTTC	CASSPDRDRGQETQYF
TRBD2	TRBV6-1	-	TRBJ2-5	TGTGCCAGCAGGCCGGGACTAGCAGATCAAGAGACCCAGTACTTC	CASRPGLADQETQYF
-	TRBV9	-	TRBJ1-1	TGTGCCAGCAGCCCCCAGTGGGTAGCGAACACTGAAGCTTTCTTT	CASSPQWVANTEAFF
TRBD1	TRBV7-2	-	TRBJ1-1	TGTGCCAGCAGCCAGACAGGGGAGAACACTGAAGCTTTCTTT	CASSQTGENTEAFF
TRBD2	TRBV19	once	TRBJ2-1	TGTGCCAGTAGTATGGGGTTAAGACTAGCGGGAGGGCCCCGCTCCTACAATGAGCAGTTCTTC	CASSMGLRLAGGPRSYNEQFF
TRBD2	TRBV5-1	-	TRBJ2-3	TGCGCCAGCAGCCGGCTATCTAGCGGGACGGCGCAGTATTTT	CASSRLSSGTAQYF
-	TRBV19	few	TRBJ1-3	TGTGCCAGTACCGTGGGCCACCACTCTGGAAACACCATATATTTT	CASTVGHHSGNTIYF